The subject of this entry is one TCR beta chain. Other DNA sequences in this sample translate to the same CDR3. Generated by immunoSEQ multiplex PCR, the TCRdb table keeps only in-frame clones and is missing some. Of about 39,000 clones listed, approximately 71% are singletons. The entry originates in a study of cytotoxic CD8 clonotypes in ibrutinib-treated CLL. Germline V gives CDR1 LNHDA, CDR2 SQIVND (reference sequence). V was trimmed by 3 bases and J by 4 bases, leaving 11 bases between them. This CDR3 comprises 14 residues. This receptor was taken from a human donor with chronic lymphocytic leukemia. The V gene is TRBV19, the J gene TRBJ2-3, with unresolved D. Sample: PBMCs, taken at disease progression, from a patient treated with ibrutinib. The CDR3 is CASSIDPGSDTQYF. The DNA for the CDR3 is TGTGCCAGTAGTATCGACCCTGGGTCAGATACGCAGTATTTT.